The 28 T cell receptor beta chains in this list originate from one sample, sequenced in a study of cytomegalovirus exposure and HLA in healthy donors. Primers included in the PCR were 60 Vbeta and 13 Jbeta primers. Assay used: immunoSEQ multiplex PCR; TCRdb lists only in-frame clones, some missing. The data show about 120,000 clones, about three quarters seen once. The sample was PBMCs. The receptors derive from a woman in her 40s in good health and CMV-seropositive.

V is TRBV7-6 and J is TRBJ2-7, with 8 bases fitting TRBD1. The V gene end was trimmed by 1 base and the J gene end by 7 bases; junction bases not matched to a gene: 9. This CDR3 is 15 amino acids long. Germline V CDR1 and CDR2: SGHVS, FNYEAQ. CDR3 residues: CASSLEARGPKEQYF. The DNA for the CDR3 is TGTGCCAGCAGCTTAGAGGCCAGGGGGCCTAAGGAGCAGTACTTC. The entire variable domain, with the rest obtained from reference TRBV7-6 and TRBJ2-7, is as follows: GAGVSQSPRYKVTKRGQDVALRCDPISGHVSLYWYRQALGQGPEFLTYFNYEAQQDKSGLPNDRFSAERPEGSISTLTIQRTEQRDSAMYRCASSLEARGPKEQYFGPGTRLTVT.

The chain employs TRBV11-3 and TRBJ2-7; 12 bases are a match to TRBD2. Looked up from germline, CDR1 is SGHNT and CDR2 is YENEEA. Trimming took 2 bases from V and 5 from J; bases not matched to a gene: 7. The CDR3 has 16 residues. CDR3 loop: CASSLTLAGGYDEQYF. CDR3 in DNA: TGTGCCAGCAGCTTAACTCTAGCGGGAGGGTACGACGAGCAGTACTTC.

This sequence joins TRBV6-6 and TRBJ2-7; 7 nucleotides line up with TRBD1. CDR3 length equals 15 residues. J was trimmed by 6 bases and V by 7 bases; bases with no gene match: 15. Germline values: CDR1 MNHNY, CDR2 SVGAGI (reference sequence). CDR3 sequence reads: CASNTGEPRGGEQYF. CDR3 DNA: TGTGCCAGCAATACAGGGGAACCCCGTGGAGGCGAGCAGTACTTC.

This rearrangement joins TRBV7-9 to TRBJ1-4, with D possibly matching TRBD1 (6 bases). Germline V gene lookup returns CDR1 SEHNR and CDR2 FQNEAQ (reference sequence). Between the trimmed V and J ends, which lost 8 bases and 4 bases, there was a span of 11 bases. The CDR3 runs to 13 residues. CDR3 region: CASSGQLNEKLFF. DNA of the CDR3: TGTGCCAGCTCTGGACAGCTTAATGAAAAACTGTTTTTT. The variable domain in full, with the rest retrieved from reference TRBV7-9 and TRBJ1-4, is DTGVSQNPRHKITKRGQNVTFRCDPISEHNRLYWYRQTLGQGPEFLTYFQNEAQLEKSRLLSDRFSAERPKGSFSTLEIQRTEQGDSAMYLCASSGQLNEKLFFGSGTQLSVL.

The J gene is TRBJ2-5, the V gene TRBV10-3; 14 nucleotides align to TRBD2. CDR1 ENHRY and CDR2 SYGVKD come from the germline V gene. This CDR3 spans 15 amino acids. V was pared by 6 bases and J by 1 base, with 1 base of the junction left unmatched. The CDR3 DNA follows: TGTGCCATCAGCGGACTAGCGGGGGGCCAAGAGACCCAGTACTTC. The encoded protein is CAISGLAGGQETQYF.

The V gene is TRBV13, the J gene TRBJ2-7, with 13 bases fitting TRBD2. Germline trimming cut 5 bases from V and 6 bases from J; bases unmatched to any gene: 10. Germline V lookup: CDR1 PRHDT, CDR2 FYEKMQ (reference sequence). The CDR3 is 16 amino acids. CDR3 DNA sequence: TGTGCCAGCAGCCGAAAACTAGCGGGAGGGCCTATCGAGCAGTACTTC. It yields the protein CASSRKLAGGPIEQYF.

The V gene is TRBV20-1, the J gene TRBJ2-7; D call uncertain. V was trimmed by 1 base and J by 5 bases, leaving 6 bases between them. Germline-derived CDR1 and CDR2 are DFQATT and SNEGSKA (reference sequence). The CDR3 is made up of 11 amino acids. CDR3 coding DNA: TGCAGTGCTAGAGCGGTTAACGAGCAGTACTTC. It codes for CSARAVNEQYF.

A single count supports this clone. This chain links TRBV30 with TRBJ2-5, with 8 bases aligning to TRBD1. Germline CDR1 is GTSNPN and CDR2 is SVGIG (reference sequence). The CDR3 has 13 residues. After removal of 2 bases from V and 7 bases from J, the junction contained 6 bases not matched to a gene. The CDR3 DNA is TGTGCCTGGAGTCCAGGGGGCGGTGGGACCCAGTACTTC. This encodes CAWSPGGGGTQYF.

The V call is TRBV5-6, the J call TRBJ1-6; 10 nucleotides align to TRBD1. In germline, CDR1 is SGHDT, CDR2 YYEEEE. This CDR3 comprises 16 residues. J gave up 3 bases and V 4 bases, and 4 bases lay outside the gene matches. The CDR3 is CASSRRDRGYNSPLHF. The CDR3, as DNA: TGTGCCAGCAGCCGCCGGGACAGGGGCTATAATTCACCCCTCCACTTT.

This clone came up once. The V gene is TRBV10-3, the J gene TRBJ1-5, with D unclear. Trimming removed 0 bases from V and 5 bases from J, with 17 bases in between. This CDR3 comprises 17 residues. The V gene's germline CDR1 is ENHRY and CDR2 SYGVKD. CDR3 region: CAISESGRSGGDQPQHF. In DNA form, the CDR3 reads TGTGCCATCAGTGAGTCGGGTCGCAGCGGAGGAGATCAGCCCCAGCATTTT.

The V and J genes are TRBV7-2 and TRBJ1-3, with a weak D call TRBD1 (6 bases). CDR1 is SGHTA, CDR2 FQGNSA, per germline. Trimming removed 5 bases from V and 4 bases from J, with 18 bases in between. The CDR3 is 16 residues long. The CDR3 protein is CASSQGGGGLGNTIYF. The CDR3 nucleotides are TGTGCCAGCAGCCAAGGTGGGGGGGGCCTCGGAAACACCATATATTTT.

The gene calls are TRBV7-6 and TRBJ2-2; possible D gene TRBD1, 5 bases. The CDR3 runs 15 residues. Germline-derived CDR1 and CDR2 are SGHVS and FNYEAQ. Between the trimmed V and J ends, which lost 1 base and 6 bases, there was a span of 12 bases. The CDR3 sequence is CASSLDRPGPGELFF. The CDR3 DNA reads TGTGCCAGCAGCTTAGATAGGCCAGGGCCCGGGGAGCTGTTTTTT. The full variable domain, its missing parts supplied by reference TRBV7-6 and TRBJ2-2, is GAGVSQSPRYKVTKRGQDVALRCDPISGHVSLYWYRQALGQGPEFLTYFNYEAQQDKSGLPNDRFSAERPEGSISTLTIQRTEQRDSAMYRCASSLDRPGPGELFFGEGSRLTVL.

The chain is built from TRBV19 and TRBJ1-2; D is ambiguous. The germline gives CDR1 LNHDA, CDR2 SQIVND (reference sequence). V was trimmed by 1 base and J by 5 bases, leaving 14 bases between them. This CDR3 is built from 15 residues. This chain's CDR3 is CASSIGAALRYGYTF. CDR3 nucleotides: TGTGCCAGTAGTATAGGAGCGGCACTGAGGTATGGCTACACCTTC.

The chain links TRBV27 to TRBJ1-6; 9 positions agree with TRBD1. Germline CDR1 and CDR2: MNHEY and SMNVEV (reference sequence). J was trimmed by 3 bases and V by 6 bases; bases with no gene match: 6. The CDR3 has 16 amino acids. This CDR3 is CASSRDRVGYNSPLHF. The CDR3 coding sequence is TGTGCCAGCAGCCGGGACAGGGTCGGCTATAATTCACCCCTCCACTTT.

The chain employs TRBV27 and TRBJ1-2; possibly TRBD1 for D (6 bases). V dropped 2 bases and J dropped 0 bases, with 16 bases sitting between them. The CDR3 is made up of 17 amino acids. Germline values: CDR1 MNHEY, CDR2 SMNVEV (reference sequence). In DNA form, the CDR3 reads TGTGCCAGCAGTTTAATTTTTCGATCAGGGGCTAACTATGGCTACACCTTC. As protein: CASSLIFRSGANYGYTF.

This chain links TRBV27 with TRBJ2-7; the match to TRBD2 covers 11 bases. Germline V gene data show CDR1 as MNHEY and CDR2 as SMNVEV (reference sequence). Losses at the gene ends were 3 bases for V and 5 bases for J; bases not matched to a gene: 3. The CDR3 covers 14 residues. In DNA, the CDR3 is TGTGCCAGCAGTTTTCTAGCGGGAGGTAACGAGCAGTACTTC. It yields the protein CASSFLAGGNEQYF.

The chain is built from TRBV30 and TRBJ1-2, with D tentatively TRBD1 (5 bases). The germline V gene encodes CDR1 GTSNPN and CDR2 SVGIG (reference sequence). This CDR3 has 15 amino acids. Trimming left V 6 bases short and J 4 bases short, with 21 bases between. CDR3 DNA: TGTGCCTGCCGGGGGGTCAGGAGCCCTTCCTATGGCTACACCTTC. This encodes CACRGVRSPSYGYTF.

This chain joins TRBV2 and TRBJ2-1; TRBD1 aligns across 10 bases. The CDR3 runs 15 residues. Germline CDR1 and CDR2: SNHLY and FYNNEI. J lost 7 bases, V lost 6 bases, and 9 bases had no gene match. In nucleotides, the CDR3 is TGTGCCAGCAGCCCATCCGGGACAGGGGCGAATGAGCAGTTCTTC. As protein: CASSPSGTGANEQFF.

The rearrangement uses TRBV6-5 and TRBJ2-7, with 7 bases that match TRBD1. The length of the CDR3 is 15 residues. V was clipped by 2 bases and J by 5 bases; unmatched bases: 9. Germline lookup yields CDR1 MNHEY and CDR2 SVGAGI. CDR3 in amino acids: CASSYRGRGLHEQYF. The CDR3 DNA is TGTGCCAGCAGTTACCGGGGCAGGGGGTTACACGAGCAGTACTTC.

V and J are TRBV7-9 and TRBJ2-2, with 14 bases fitting TRBD2. Unmatched junction bases numbered 7, after V lost 6 bases and J lost 4 bases. CDR1 and CDR2 from the germline V gene are SEHNR and FQNEAQ (reference sequence). The CDR3 is 17 residues long. CDR3: CASRRGLAGEGTGELFF. DNA for the CDR3: TGTGCCAGCAGGCGGGGACTAGCGGGAGAGGGCACCGGGGAGCTGTTTTTT.

The chain recombines TRBV19 with TRBJ2-7; tentatively, D is TRBD1 (6 bases). CDR1 and CDR2 from the germline V gene are LNHDA and SQIVND (reference sequence). V was cut by 3 bases and J by 2 bases, with 11 bases left in between. CDR3 length: 14 residues. The CDR3 coding sequence is TGTGCCAGTAGTATTGAACAGGGCCCCTACGAGCAGTACTTC. Amino acids: CASSIEQGPYEQYF.

The chain uses TRBV7-2 and TRBJ2-7, with D possibly matching TRBD1 (6 bases). V gave up 3 bases and J gave up 1 base, with 10 bases separating them. Germline lookup yields CDR1 SGHTA and CDR2 FQGNSA. CDR3 length: 14 amino acids. The CDR3 nucleotides are TGTGCCAGCAGCTTCCTAGGGACATCCTACGAGCAGTACTTC. As protein: CASSFLGTSYEQYF.

The V call is TRBV5-1, the J call TRBJ2-5, with TRBD2 matching 12 bases. The CDR3 loop spans 15 amino acids. Trimming cost V 3 bases and J 7 bases; bases outside gene matches: 7. The germline V gene encodes CDR1 SGHRS and CDR2 YFSETQ. CDR3 bases: TGCGCCAGCAGCTCACTGACTAGCGGGGGAGGGACCCAGTACTTC. Its translation: CASSSLTSGGGTQYF.

The chain combines TRBV29-1 with TRBJ2-1; 8 bases agree with TRBD1. The germline V gene encodes CDR1 SQVTM and CDR2 ANQGSEA. V was clipped by 4 bases and J by 2 bases; unmatched bases: 7. The CDR3 consists of 15 residues. In DNA form, the CDR3 reads TGCAGCGTTGCGGTTACAGGGGGTCCCTACAATGAGCAGTTCTTC. Translation: CSVAVTGGPYNEQFF.

CDR3 amino acids: CASSFLDSRGETQYF. As DNA, the CDR3 is TGTGCCAGCAGCTTCCTAGACTCCCGTGGAGAGACCCAGTACTTC. V usage is TRBV13 and J usage is TRBJ2-5; D unresolved. Between the trimmed V and J ends, which lost 3 bases and 4 bases, there was a span of 15 bases. The CDR3 totals 15 residues. Germline V gene data show CDR1 as PRHDT and CDR2 as FYEKMQ (reference sequence).

The chain joins TRBV19 to TRBJ1-3; 7 bases match TRBD1. J gave up 0 bases and V 4 bases, and 3 bases lay outside the gene matches. Germline CDR1 is LNHDA and CDR2 is SQIVND (reference sequence). This CDR3 contains 15 residues. The CDR3 DNA reads as TGTGCCAGTAGTAAGGGGGACAGCTCTGGAAACACCATATATTTT. Its translation: CASSKGDSSGNTIYF.

The V call is TRBV5-4, the J call TRBJ2-6; possible D gene TRBD1, 6 bases. The CDR3 is 19 residues long. V was clipped by 0 bases and J by 4 bases, with 20 bases between them. Germline CDR1 is SGHNT and CDR2 is YYREEE (reference sequence). CDR3 region: CASSLAFGRGAPGANVLTF. The CDR3 nucleotides read TGTGCCAGCAGCTTGGCCTTTGGCAGGGGAGCCCCCGGGGCCAACGTCCTGACTTTC.

The chain combines TRBV7-9 with TRBJ1-5; TRBD1 is a possible D gene (5 bases). CDR3 length: 14 residues. Germline-derived CDR1 and CDR2 are SEHNR and FQNEAQ (reference sequence). V lost 1 base, J lost 5 bases, and 9 bases lay in between. CDR3 sequence: CASSLEGSYQPQHF. CDR3 bases: TGTGCCAGCAGCTTAGAGGGGTCCTATCAGCCCCAGCATTTT.